Included here is one TCR beta chain sequence, with context. This sample was included in a study of blood T cell repertoires in COVID-19. The V gene end was trimmed by 6 bases and the J gene end by 0 bases; junction bases not matched to a gene: 5. Germline CDR1 SQVTM, CDR2 ANQGSEA. The CDR3 has 14 amino acids. The repertoire was sequenced with immunoSEQ multiplex PCR; TCRdb's copy has only in-frame clones and lacks some. The data hold around 260,000 clones, with 91% observed a single time. Sequencing input: peripheral blood. The clonotype originates from a young adult with COVID-19, enrolled during active disease. The V call is TRBV29-1, the J call TRBJ1-2, with 9 bases identical to TRBD1. Written as DNA, the CDR3 is TGCAGCGTACCGGGACAGGGTGCTAACTATGGCTACACCTTC. Translating gives CSVPGQGANYGYTF.